A selection of T cell receptor beta chains follows, all from one sample in a study of shared clonotypes between healthy human individuals. Using immunoSEQ multiplex PCR, the repertoire was profiled, and TCRdb retains in-frame clones only, with some absent. The repertoire holds roughly 2.2 million clones, with 80% to 95% as singletons. Sequenced input: naive CD4+ T cells from PBMCs. The receptors shown here come from a man aged 18 to 29 in good health. Some clones in this sample may be carry-over from other donors' samples. Both conserved end residues are part of each CDR3. The D gene is left open where the match is weak. Expanded clones are given a class, and other clones once, few, many or no size at all.

v_call: TRBV5-1; clone_size: -; d_call: TRBD1; j_call: TRBJ2-1; cdr3_nt: TGCGCCAGCAGCTTGGACAGGGGTACGGATGAGCAGTTCTTC; cdr3_aa: CASSLDRGTDEQFF
v_call: TRBV7-6; clone_size: -; d_call: -; j_call: TRBJ1-3; cdr3_nt: TGTGCCAGCAGCTCCCTGGAGGTCTGGCTTGCTGGAAACACCATATATTTT; cdr3_aa: CASSSLEVWLAGNTIYF
v_call: TRBV7-8; clone_size: -; d_call: -; j_call: TRBJ1-5; cdr3_nt: TGTGCCAGCAGCTTAGCGGGACTTAATAGCAATCAGCCCCAGCATTTT; cdr3_aa: CASSLAGLNSNQPQHF
v_call: TRBV18; clone_size: once; d_call: TRBD2; j_call: TRBJ2-7; cdr3_nt: TGTGCCAGCTCACAACGGGAGGGCAGCTCCTACGAGCAGTACTTC; cdr3_aa: CASSQREGSSYEQYF
v_call: TRBV19; clone_size: -; d_call: -; j_call: TRBJ2-7; cdr3_nt: TGTGCCAGTAGTACTAGCGTCGGCGAGCAGTACTTC; cdr3_aa: CASSTSVGEQYF
v_call: TRBV25-1; clone_size: -; d_call: -; j_call: TRBJ2-3; cdr3_nt: TGTGCCAGCAGTGAGGACCCGCGCGGGGATACGCAGTATTTT; cdr3_aa: CASSEDPRGDTQYF
v_call: TRBV6-5; clone_size: -; d_call: -; j_call: TRBJ2-5; cdr3_nt: TGTGCCAGCAGTTATGGCAGGCGTGGAGAGACCCAGTACTTC; cdr3_aa: CASSYGRRGETQYF
v_call: TRBV30; clone_size: once; d_call: TRBD2; j_call: TRBJ2-1; cdr3_nt: TGTGCCTGGAGGGTCGGTTGGGGACTAGCGGGGCGAAAAAATGAGCAGTTCTTC; cdr3_aa: CAWRVGWGLAGRKNEQFF
v_call: TRBV7-8; clone_size: -; d_call: -; j_call: TRBJ2-3; cdr3_nt: TGTGCCAGCAGCTTCATTAGGGTAGATACGCAGTATTTT; cdr3_aa: CASSFIRVDTQYF
v_call: TRBV11-2; clone_size: -; d_call: TRBD2; j_call: TRBJ2-4; cdr3_nt: TGTGCCAGCAGCTTCGCGACTAGCGGGAGGGGATCCCAAAACATTCAGTACTTC; cdr3_aa: CASSFATSGRGSQNIQYF
v_call: TRBV11-2; clone_size: -; d_call: -; j_call: TRBJ2-7; cdr3_nt: TGTGCCAGCAGCTTAGGAGCTGGGTTTGGGTACGAGCAGTACTTC; cdr3_aa: CASSLGAGFGYEQYF
v_call: TRBV2; clone_size: -; d_call: TRBD1; j_call: TRBJ2-7; cdr3_nt: TGTGCCAGCAGTGAGGACAGGGGGCAAGACGAGCAGTACTTC; cdr3_aa: CASSEDRGQDEQYF
v_call: TRBV12-5; clone_size: -; d_call: -; j_call: TRBJ1-1; cdr3_nt: TGTGCTAGTGGTCAAACTGATGGCACTGAAGCTTTCTTT; cdr3_aa: CASGQTDGTEAFF
v_call: TRBV7-2; clone_size: once; d_call: -; j_call: TRBJ2-7; cdr3_nt: TGTGCCAGCAGCTTACCGGGACTCTTGCTCTACGAGCAGTACTTC; cdr3_aa: CASSLPGLLLYEQYF
v_call: TRBV5-6; clone_size: -; d_call: TRBD2; j_call: TRBJ2-7; cdr3_nt: TGTGCCAGCAGCTTGGAAGTCAGCGGGAGGCCTTACGAGCAGTACTTC; cdr3_aa: CASSLEVSGRPYEQYF
v_call: TRBV19; clone_size: -; d_call: -; j_call: TRBJ1-1; cdr3_nt: TGTGCCAGTAGTATTATAGGCAGGGGCACTGAAGCTTTCTTT; cdr3_aa: CASSIIGRGTEAFF
v_call: TRBV18; clone_size: -; d_call: -; j_call: TRBJ2-3; cdr3_nt: TGTGCCAGCTCACCCTTGGCGGGGTCAGATACGCAGTATTTT; cdr3_aa: CASSPLAGSDTQYF
v_call: TRBV6-5; clone_size: -; d_call: TRBD2; j_call: TRBJ2-3; cdr3_nt: TGTGCCAGCATGGTTAGCGGGAGACTTGCAGATACGCAGTATTTT; cdr3_aa: CASMVSGRLADTQYF
v_call: TRBV7-3; clone_size: -; d_call: -; j_call: TRBJ2-3; cdr3_nt: TGTGCCAGCAGCTTGTTGAGCACAGATACGCAGTATTTT; cdr3_aa: CASSLLSTDTQYF
v_call: TRBV30; clone_size: -; d_call: -; j_call: TRBJ1-6; cdr3_nt: TGTGCCTGCGGAACCGATTCACCCCTCCACTTT; cdr3_aa: CACGTDSPLHF
v_call: TRBV2; clone_size: -; d_call: TRBD1; j_call: TRBJ1-1; cdr3_nt: TGTGCCAGCAGTTTGGCCGGGACAGAAGGTACTGAAGCTTTCTTT; cdr3_aa: CASSLAGTEGTEAFF
v_call: TRBV11-2; clone_size: -; d_call: -; j_call: TRBJ2-2; cdr3_nt: TGTGCCAGCCGGATAGGCACCGGGGAGCTGTTTTTT; cdr3_aa: CASRIGTGELFF
v_call: TRBV7-2; clone_size: -; d_call: -; j_call: TRBJ2-7; cdr3_nt: TGTGCCAGCAGCTTACAAAGCTACTCCTACGAGCAGTACTTC; cdr3_aa: CASSLQSYSYEQYF
v_call: TRBV6-5; clone_size: -; d_call: -; j_call: TRBJ2-7; cdr3_nt: TGTGCCAGCAGTTACTCAGGGGCGTCCGGGGGAGAGCAGTACTTC; cdr3_aa: CASSYSGASGGEQYF
v_call: TRBV18; clone_size: -; d_call: TRBD1; j_call: TRBJ1-3; cdr3_nt: TGTGCCAGCTCACCCGGGACAGGGGGAACTGGAGCGACCATATATTTT; cdr3_aa: CASSPGTGGTGATIYF
v_call: TRBV6-5; clone_size: -; d_call: -; j_call: TRBJ1-1; cdr3_nt: TGTGCCAGCAGCCTGGGGAGAGAAGCTTTCTTT; cdr3_aa: CASSLGREAFF
v_call: TRBV5-1; clone_size: -; d_call: -; j_call: TRBJ2-5; cdr3_nt: TGCGCCAGCAGCCTTCATCGGGGAGAGACCCAGTACTTC; cdr3_aa: CASSLHRGETQYF
v_call: TRBV2; clone_size: -; d_call: -; j_call: TRBJ1-1; cdr3_nt: TGTGCCAGCAGTTTCGGGGACACTGAAGCTTTCTTT; cdr3_aa: CASSFGDTEAFF
v_call: TRBV10-3; clone_size: -; d_call: -; j_call: TRBJ2-1; cdr3_nt: TGTGCCATCAGTGTCCGGGCAGTAGATTACAATGAGCAGTTCTTC; cdr3_aa: CAISVRAVDYNEQFF
v_call: TRBV15; clone_size: once; d_call: -; j_call: TRBJ1-5; cdr3_nt: TGTGCCACCAGCAGAGTAGTCCCGGGTGGCAATCAGCCCCAGCATTTT; cdr3_aa: CATSRVVPGGNQPQHF
v_call: TRBV25-1; clone_size: -; d_call: -; j_call: TRBJ1-1; cdr3_nt: TGTGCCAGCAGTGAACGAAGGGGCACTGAAGCTTTCTTT; cdr3_aa: CASSERRGTEAFF
v_call: TRBV5-6; clone_size: -; d_call: TRBD1; j_call: TRBJ1-4; cdr3_nt: TGTGCCAGCAGCTTGGGGCGGGACAGGGGTGAAAAACTGTTTTTT; cdr3_aa: CASSLGRDRGEKLFF
v_call: TRBV6-6; clone_size: -; d_call: TRBD1; j_call: TRBJ1-1; cdr3_nt: TGTGCCAGCGAACAGGGGAAGGCTTTCTTT; cdr3_aa: CASEQGKAFF
v_call: TRBV5-4; clone_size: -; d_call: TRBD2; j_call: TRBJ2-2; cdr3_nt: TGTGCCAGCAGTCTACTAGCGGGAGTTCGAAACGGGGAGCTGTTTTTT; cdr3_aa: CASSLLAGVRNGELFF
v_call: TRBV7-9; clone_size: -; d_call: TRBD2; j_call: TRBJ2-3; cdr3_nt: TGTGCCCATGGGAGGGGAGCAGATACGCAGTATTTT; cdr3_aa: CAHGRGADTQYF
v_call: TRBV11-2; clone_size: -; d_call: TRBD2; j_call: TRBJ2-7; cdr3_nt: TGTGCCAGCAGCACCGGAGGCGGGGCGGGAGCCTACGAGCAGTACTTC; cdr3_aa: CASSTGGGAGAYEQYF
v_call: TRBV2; clone_size: -; d_call: TRBD2; j_call: TRBJ2-1; cdr3_nt: TGTGCCAGCAGCGGGAGGCTAGCGGGATCGTACAATGAGCAGTTCTTC; cdr3_aa: CASSGRLAGSYNEQFF
v_call: TRBV7-8; clone_size: -; d_call: -; j_call: TRBJ2-5; cdr3_nt: TGTGCCAGCAGCTTAGGGGTGGTTGAGGAGACCCAGTACTTC; cdr3_aa: CASSLGVVEETQYF
v_call: TRBV27; clone_size: -; d_call: -; j_call: TRBJ2-7; cdr3_nt: TGTGCCAGCAGTTTAACGACGCAGGACACTATACCCTACGAGCAGTACTTC; cdr3_aa: CASSLTTQDTIPYEQYF
v_call: TRBV15; clone_size: -; d_call: -; j_call: TRBJ1-2; cdr3_nt: TGTGCCACCAGCCCCCTCGAAACGCGGGGTGTGGGGGGCTACACCTTC; cdr3_aa: CATSPLETRGVGGYTF
v_call: TRBV6-5; clone_size: -; d_call: TRBD1; j_call: TRBJ1-4; cdr3_nt: TGTGCCAGCAGAGCCCCAGGGGGGGAAAAACTGTTTTTT; cdr3_aa: CASRAPGGEKLFF
v_call: TRBV5-8; clone_size: -; d_call: -; j_call: TRBJ1-1; cdr3_nt: TGTGCCAGCAGCTTGCTGACGGTTAACACTGAAGCTTTCTTT; cdr3_aa: CASSLLTVNTEAFF
v_call: TRBV7-2; clone_size: -; d_call: TRBD2; j_call: TRBJ2-1; cdr3_nt: TGTGCCAGCAGCAAAGGACTAGCGGGAGGGGACAATGAGCAGTTCTTC; cdr3_aa: CASSKGLAGGDNEQFF
v_call: TRBV19; clone_size: -; d_call: TRBD1; j_call: TRBJ1-5; cdr3_nt: TGTGCCAGTGAGAGGGGGCTTAGCAATCAGCCCCAGCATTTT; cdr3_aa: CASERGLSNQPQHF
v_call: TRBV7-2; clone_size: -; d_call: -; j_call: TRBJ1-2; cdr3_nt: TGTGCCAGCAGTCAATATGGGCCTAACTATGGCTACACCTTC; cdr3_aa: CASSQYGPNYGYTF
v_call: TRBV19; clone_size: -; d_call: TRBD1; j_call: TRBJ1-5; cdr3_nt: TGTGCCAGTAGTAGGACAGGGTATTCTCAGCCCCAGCATTTT; cdr3_aa: CASSRTGYSQPQHF
v_call: TRBV4-3; clone_size: -; d_call: -; j_call: TRBJ2-3; cdr3_nt: TGCGCCAGCAGCCAAGTTGGAATTGCCACAGATACGCAGTATTTT; cdr3_aa: CASSQVGIATDTQYF
v_call: TRBV28; clone_size: once; d_call: TRBD1; j_call: TRBJ2-3; cdr3_nt: TGTGCCAGCTGGGACAGATTGGATACGCAGTATTTT; cdr3_aa: CASWDRLDTQYF
v_call: TRBV5-1; clone_size: -; d_call: -; j_call: TRBJ2-1; cdr3_nt: TGCGCCAGCAGCTTGGACCTGGGGCTTTACAATGAGCAGTTCTTC; cdr3_aa: CASSLDLGLYNEQFF
v_call: TRBV6-6; clone_size: -; d_call: TRBD2; j_call: TRBJ2-3; cdr3_nt: TGTGCCAGCAGTTACTCGGCTAGCGGAAACACAGATACGCAGTATTTT; cdr3_aa: CASSYSASGNTDTQYF
v_call: TRBV28; clone_size: -; d_call: TRBD1; j_call: TRBJ2-7; cdr3_nt: TGTGCCAGCACCCTAATACAGGGGAACTACGAGCAGTACTTC; cdr3_aa: CASTLIQGNYEQYF
v_call: TRBV19; clone_size: few; d_call: TRBD1; j_call: TRBJ1-1; cdr3_nt: TGTGCCAGTAGTATAGCTCCAGGGGGCACTGAAGCTTTCTTT; cdr3_aa: CASSIAPGGTEAFF
v_call: TRBV2; clone_size: -; d_call: -; j_call: TRBJ2-2; cdr3_nt: TGTGCCAGCAGAGGATACGGGGAGCTGTTTTTT; cdr3_aa: CASRGYGELFF
v_call: TRBV5-1; clone_size: -; d_call: TRBD1; j_call: TRBJ2-5; cdr3_nt: TGCGCCAGCAGCACCCGGACAGGGATCGATATGGAGACCCAGTACTTC; cdr3_aa: CASSTRTGIDMETQYF
v_call: TRBV2; clone_size: -; d_call: TRBD1; j_call: TRBJ2-3; cdr3_nt: TGTGCCAGCAGTACCGGGACAGGGCGCACAGATACGCAGTATTTT; cdr3_aa: CASSTGTGRTDTQYF